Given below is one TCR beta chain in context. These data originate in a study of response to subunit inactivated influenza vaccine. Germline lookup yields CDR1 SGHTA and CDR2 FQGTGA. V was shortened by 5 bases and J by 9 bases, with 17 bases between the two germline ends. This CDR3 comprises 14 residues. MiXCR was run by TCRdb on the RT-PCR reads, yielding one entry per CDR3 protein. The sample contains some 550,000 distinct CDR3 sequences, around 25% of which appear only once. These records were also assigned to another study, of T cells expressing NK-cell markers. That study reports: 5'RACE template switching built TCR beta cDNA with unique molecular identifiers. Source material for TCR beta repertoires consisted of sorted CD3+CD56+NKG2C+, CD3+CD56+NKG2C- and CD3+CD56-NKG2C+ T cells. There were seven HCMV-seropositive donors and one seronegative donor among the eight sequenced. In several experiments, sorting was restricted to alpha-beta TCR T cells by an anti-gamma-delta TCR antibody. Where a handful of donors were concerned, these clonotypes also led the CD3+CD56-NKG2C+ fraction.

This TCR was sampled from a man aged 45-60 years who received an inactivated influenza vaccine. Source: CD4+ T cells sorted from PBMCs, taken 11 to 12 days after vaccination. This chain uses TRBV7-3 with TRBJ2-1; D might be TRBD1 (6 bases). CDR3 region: CASSPGASRTEQFF. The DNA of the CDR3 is TGTGCCAGCAGCCCAGGGGCTAGTCGGACTGAGCAGTTCTTC.